This T cell receptor (beta chain) is drawn from a study of T cell repertoires in cytomegalovirus infection. Study summary: Used in the study were CMV epitopes, some recently identified and HLA-C-restricted, others well-studied and HLA-B-restricted. Indications came from public TCR beta signatures; they pointed to CMV infection and to a matching HLA type. Study-level points and caveats: Individuals carrying CMV plus the relevant HLA were identified by cumulative frequency of public TCR beta families.

J lost 1 base, V lost 5 bases, and 4 bases had no gene match. The CDR3 runs to 14 residues. Germline V gene lookup returns CDR1 MNHEY and CDR2 SVGAGI. One entry per CDR3 protein, called by TCRdb with MiXCR from the reads. The sample consists of some 350,000 distinct CDR3 sequences, approximately 35% of them appearing once. Remarks on this clonotype: Antigen specificity is unknown.

The TCR was taken from a human donor in good health (CMV status not recorded). Some clones in this sample may be carry-over from other donors' samples. The chain carries TRBV6-5 and TRBJ2-5; 7 nucleotides agree with TRBD2. This sample comprised cultured PBMCs, obtained from culture after CMV antigen stimulation. CDR3 DNA sequence: TGTGCCAGCAGTCGGACTAGATTCCAAGAGACCCAGTACTTC. Translation gives CASSRTRFQETQYF.